The TCR beta chain under discussion was sequenced for a study of T-cell memory formation after mild COVID-19. Notes on the study in general: Researchers report contracting CD4+ clones mostly in CM and EM, with CD8+ clones in EMRA. The finding that pre-infection memory included some responding clones suggested that cross-reactive memory joined.

In regard to this clonotype: Antigen specificity is unknown.

One entry per CDR3 protein, called by TCRdb with MiXCR from the 5' RACE reads. Among 470,000 or so distinct CDR3 sequences listed, 20% were seen once. In germline, CDR1 is SEHNR, CDR2 FQNEAQ (reference sequence). CDR3 length: 13 amino acids. V was trimmed by 11 bases and J by 7 bases, leaving 15 bases between them. The sequencing input was PBMCs or a T cell subset sorted from them (not recorded which). The chain joins TRBV7-9 to TRBJ1-6; maybe TRBD1 (6 bases). This sequence was found in an adult woman who had mild COVID-19 (a few samples of this study predate the infection). Cell type and time point are not known. The CDR3 sequence: CAATGTLNSPLHF. The CDR3 region has the DNA TGTGCCGCAACCGGGACACTCAATTCACCCCTCCACTTT.